The rows below give T cell receptor beta chains drawn from one sample of a study of cytomegalovirus exposure and HLA in healthy donors. Generated by immunoSEQ multiplex PCR, the TCRdb table keeps only in-frame clones and is missing some. The table shows 110,000 or so clones, with 70% to 85% occurring only once. The sequencing sample was made of PBMCs. These receptors all come from a man aged 45-65 years in good health and CMV-seropositive. Both conserved end residues are part of each CDR3. D genes are given only for firm matches. Some rows mark clone size as missing; the rest say once, few, many or name a class of expanded clone.

clone_size: .
j_call: TRBJ2-3
v_call: TRBV5-1
d_call: TRBD2
cdr3_nt: TGCGCCAGCAGCTCGGGACTAGCGGGAGGTGGGGATACGCAGTATTTT
cdr3_aa: CASSSGLAGGGDTQYF

clone_size: .
j_call: TRBJ1-1
v_call: TRBV4-2
d_call: .
cdr3_nt: TGTGCCAGCAGCGGTAACAGGGAAGCTTTCTTT
cdr3_aa: CASSGNREAFF

clone_size: .
j_call: TRBJ2-3
v_call: TRBV5-1
d_call: .
cdr3_nt: TGCGCCAGCCAGCGGGCCCGACTCGGGGATACGCAGTATTTT
cdr3_aa: CASQRARLGDTQYF

clone_size: few
j_call: TRBJ2-5
v_call: TRBV2
d_call: TRBD2
cdr3_nt: TGTGCCAGCATCCTCGGCGGGGGGTCCGTCATTCGGACCCAGTACTTC
cdr3_aa: CASILGGGSVIRTQYF

clone_size: .
j_call: TRBJ1-1
v_call: TRBV7-3
d_call: .
cdr3_nt: TGTGCCAGCAGCTTAAGAGGGAACACTGAAGCTTTCTTT
cdr3_aa: CASSLRGNTEAFF

clone_size: .
j_call: TRBJ2-7
v_call: TRBV7-2
d_call: TRBD2
cdr3_nt: TGTGCCAGCAGCTCGGGACTAGCGGGAGTTAGGTCTAACGAGCAGTACTTC
cdr3_aa: CASSSGLAGVRSNEQYF

clone_size: once
j_call: TRBJ1-4
v_call: TRBV5-1
d_call: TRBD1
cdr3_nt: TGCGCCAGCAGCCGGGACAGGGAGACGGAAAAACTGTTTTTT
cdr3_aa: CASSRDRETEKLFF

clone_size: .
j_call: TRBJ2-3
v_call: TRBV4-3
d_call: .
cdr3_nt: TGCGCCAGCAGCCAAGATCTAGGGGACACCGGCACAGATACGCAGTATTTT
cdr3_aa: CASSQDLGDTGTDTQYF

clone_size: .
j_call: TRBJ2-2
v_call: TRBV5-6
d_call: .
cdr3_nt: TGTGCCAGCAGCTTTTTGGGGAGCACCGGGGAGCTGTTTTTT
cdr3_aa: CASSFLGSTGELFF

clone_size: .
j_call: TRBJ1-5
v_call: TRBV30
d_call: .
cdr3_nt: TGTGCCTGGAGTGAGGACAGTTTCAATCAGCCCCAGCATTTT
cdr3_aa: CAWSEDSFNQPQHF

clone_size: once
j_call: TRBJ2-5
v_call: TRBV5-1
d_call: TRBD1
cdr3_nt: TGCGCCAGCTCACTAATCGGGACAGGGACCCAGTACTTC
cdr3_aa: CASSLIGTGTQYF

clone_size: .
j_call: TRBJ1-4
v_call: TRBV6-5
d_call: .
cdr3_nt: TGTGCCAGCAGTTACTCGAGAGGAAATGAAAAACTGTTTTTT
cdr3_aa: CASSYSRGNEKLFF

clone_size: .
j_call: TRBJ1-1
v_call: TRBV25-1
d_call: .
cdr3_nt: TGTGCCAGCAGCGTTGGACAGAACACTGAAGCTTTCTTT
cdr3_aa: CASSVGQNTEAFF

clone_size: .
j_call: TRBJ1-5
v_call: TRBV6-5
d_call: .
cdr3_nt: TGTGCCAGCAGTTACTCGATGGACGGGGGGCAGCCCCAGCATTTT
cdr3_aa: CASSYSMDGGQPQHF

clone_size: once
j_call: TRBJ1-6
v_call: TRBV5-1
d_call: TRBD1
cdr3_nt: TGCGCCAGCAGTCCGACAGGGGACGTAAGGAATTCACCCCTCCACTTT
cdr3_aa: CASSPTGDVRNSPLHF

clone_size: once
j_call: TRBJ1-5
v_call: TRBV5-8
d_call: .
cdr3_nt: TGTGCCAGCAGCTTGAGGCAGGGTAAAGGCAATCAGCCCCAGCACTTT
cdr3_aa: CASSLRQGKGNQPQHF

clone_size: medium-sized
j_call: TRBJ2-1
v_call: TRBV6-1
d_call: TRBD2
cdr3_nt: TGTGCCAGCAGTGGGTCTAGCGGGGGGTACAGTGAGCAGTTCTTC
cdr3_aa: CASSGSSGGYSEQFF

clone_size: .
j_call: TRBJ2-7
v_call: TRBV30
d_call: TRBD1
cdr3_nt: TGTGCCTGGAGTTTGGGGACAGGGAAATACGAGCAGTACTTC
cdr3_aa: CAWSLGTGKYEQYF

clone_size: few
j_call: TRBJ1-2
v_call: TRBV30
d_call: .
cdr3_nt: TGTGCCTCCGCCGGGGCCGCGGGGGGGGCTAACTATGGCTACACCTTC
cdr3_aa: CASAGAAGGANYGYTF

clone_size: once
j_call: TRBJ2-5
v_call: TRBV7-9
d_call: .
cdr3_nt: TGTGCCAGCAGCGAACAGGGCGGAGAGACCCAGTACTTC
cdr3_aa: CASSEQGGETQYF

clone_size: .
j_call: TRBJ2-4
v_call: TRBV5-4
d_call: .
cdr3_nt: TGTGCCAGCAGCTCCCAGGGCGTAAATAACATTCAGTACTTC
cdr3_aa: CASSSQGVNNIQYF

clone_size: once
j_call: TRBJ1-5
v_call: TRBV30
d_call: TRBD1
cdr3_nt: TGTGCCTGGAGTGTATCACAGGGGGCTCAGCCCCAGCATTTT
cdr3_aa: CAWSVSQGAQPQHF

clone_size: .
j_call: TRBJ2-1
v_call: TRBV9
d_call: TRBD2
cdr3_nt: TGTGCCAGCAGCCTGCGGACTAGCGGGGGCAATGAGCAGTTCTTC
cdr3_aa: CASSLRTSGGNEQFF

clone_size: .
j_call: TRBJ2-3
v_call: TRBV14
d_call: .
cdr3_nt: TGTGCCAGCAGCCCTTATTCCTCGAGGACGCAGTATTTT
cdr3_aa: CASSPYSSRTQYF

clone_size: .
j_call: TRBJ2-1
v_call: TRBV19
d_call: TRBD1
cdr3_nt: TGTGCCAGTAGTGTCCCGGGACAGGGGAGGAATGAGCAGTTCTTC
cdr3_aa: CASSVPGQGRNEQFF

clone_size: .
j_call: TRBJ2-1
v_call: TRBV5-4
d_call: TRBD2
cdr3_nt: TGTGCCAGCAGCGCTACTAGCGGGGGGGGGCATGAGCAGTTCTTC
cdr3_aa: CASSATSGGGHEQFF

clone_size: .
j_call: TRBJ2-7
v_call: TRBV6-5
d_call: .
cdr3_nt: TGTGCCAGCAGCTCGCAGGGACTGAGCTCCTACGAGCAGTACTTC
cdr3_aa: CASSSQGLSSYEQYF

clone_size: .
j_call: TRBJ2-7
v_call: TRBV7-2
d_call: .
cdr3_nt: TGTGCCAGCAGCTTAACGGCAGGCTACGAGCAGTACTTC
cdr3_aa: CASSLTAGYEQYF

clone_size: .
j_call: TRBJ2-3
v_call: TRBV5-1
d_call: TRBD2
cdr3_nt: TGCGCCAGCAGCTTGGAGAGCGGGGGGGCAACAGATACGCAGTATTTT
cdr3_aa: CASSLESGGATDTQYF

clone_size: .
j_call: TRBJ1-5
v_call: TRBV6-6
d_call: .
cdr3_nt: TGTGCCAGCAGTTACCCCCGGACAGAACCACGGCAGCCCCAGCATTTT
cdr3_aa: CASSYPRTEPRQPQHF

clone_size: few
j_call: TRBJ2-3
v_call: TRBV14
d_call: TRBD2
cdr3_nt: TGTGCCAGCAGCCAAGCCCCGGGTAGCGGGAGAACAGATACGCAGTATTTT
cdr3_aa: CASSQAPGSGRTDTQYF

clone_size: .
j_call: TRBJ1-2
v_call: TRBV6-5
d_call: .
cdr3_nt: TGTGCCAGCAGTCCAATCGGGACTCCATATGGCTACACCTTC
cdr3_aa: CASSPIGTPYGYTF

clone_size: .
j_call: TRBJ2-1
v_call: TRBV4-1
d_call: .
cdr3_nt: TGCGCCAGCAGCCCAAGATTGGCGGGGACTCGGTTTCTTGAGCAGTTCTTC
cdr3_aa: CASSPRLAGTRFLEQFF

clone_size: .
j_call: TRBJ1-1
v_call: TRBV12-5
d_call: TRBD1
cdr3_nt: TGTGCTAGTGGTTTAGGACAGGGGGCTGAAGCTTTCTTT
cdr3_aa: CASGLGQGAEAFF

clone_size: .
j_call: TRBJ2-5
v_call: TRBV5-1
d_call: .
cdr3_nt: TGCGCCAGCAGCTTAAGACCCGGGCGGGGGACCCAGTACTTC
cdr3_aa: CASSLRPGRGTQYF

clone_size: .
j_call: TRBJ1-1
v_call: TRBV7-2
d_call: .
cdr3_nt: TGTGCCAGCTCGACCAGGGAGAACACTGAAGCTTTCTTT
cdr3_aa: CASSTRENTEAFF

clone_size: .
j_call: TRBJ2-7
v_call: TRBV5-8
d_call: .
cdr3_nt: TGTGCCAGCAGCCATACAGGGAACGAGCAGTACTTC
cdr3_aa: CASSHTGNEQYF

clone_size: .
j_call: TRBJ2-1
v_call: TRBV5-6
d_call: TRBD2
cdr3_nt: TGTGCCAGCAGCCAACCCCAACAAACGGGACTAGCGGGGGGTGGTGAGCAGTTCTTC
cdr3_aa: CASSQPQQTGLAGGGEQFF

clone_size: .
j_call: TRBJ1-2
v_call: TRBV19
d_call: TRBD1
cdr3_nt: TGTGCCAGTAGCACCGGGACAGGGGGCTTTGCGGATGGCTACACCTTC
cdr3_aa: CASSTGTGGFADGYTF

clone_size: .
j_call: TRBJ2-4
v_call: TRBV6-6
d_call: .
cdr3_nt: TGTGCCAGCAGCTCCGGGTCTAGCCAAAACATTCAGTACTTC
cdr3_aa: CASSSGSSQNIQYF

clone_size: .
j_call: TRBJ1-2
v_call: TRBV19
d_call: .
cdr3_nt: TGTGCCAGTAGTATACCCCCAGGCGGCTACACCTTC
cdr3_aa: CASSIPPGGYTF

clone_size: .
j_call: TRBJ1-1
v_call: TRBV5-1
d_call: .
cdr3_nt: TGCGCCAGCAGCTTATTCGGGACTGAAGCTTTCTTT
cdr3_aa: CASSLFGTEAFF

clone_size: .
j_call: TRBJ2-7
v_call: TRBV5-4
d_call: TRBD2
cdr3_nt: TGTGCCAGCAGCTTAAGACTAGCGGGGGTCTACGAGCAGTACTTC
cdr3_aa: CASSLRLAGVYEQYF

clone_size: .
j_call: TRBJ2-1
v_call: TRBV7-9
d_call: TRBD1
cdr3_nt: TGTGCCAGCAGCCGCGAGACAGGGGGCATAGGTGAGCAGTTCTTC
cdr3_aa: CASSRETGGIGEQFF

clone_size: .
j_call: TRBJ2-1
v_call: TRBV19
d_call: TRBD1
cdr3_nt: TGTGCCAGTACCGACCCGCAGACAGGGCATAACTACAATGAGCAGTTCTTC
cdr3_aa: CASTDPQTGHNYNEQFF

clone_size: .
j_call: TRBJ2-3
v_call: TRBV5-1
d_call: TRBD1
cdr3_nt: TGCGCCAGCAGCACCAAGGGACAGGGGGTCACAGATACGCAGTATTTT
cdr3_aa: CASSTKGQGVTDTQYF

clone_size: .
j_call: TRBJ2-7
v_call: TRBV5-1
d_call: TRBD2
cdr3_nt: TGCGCCAGCAGCCCAAACCCCCGACTAGCCGAGAAGCTAGGGTGGTACTTC
cdr3_aa: CASSPNPRLAEKLGWYF

clone_size: few
j_call: TRBJ1-2
v_call: TRBV7-8
d_call: .
cdr3_nt: TGTGCCAGCGGGGATCGACTAATCTATGGCTACACCTTC
cdr3_aa: CASGDRLIYGYTF

clone_size: .
j_call: TRBJ1-1
v_call: TRBV5-4
d_call: TRBD1
cdr3_nt: TGTGCCAGCAGCTTGCCCGGACAGGCCAACACTGAAGCTTTCTTT
cdr3_aa: CASSLPGQANTEAFF

clone_size: .
j_call: TRBJ1-1
v_call: TRBV6-1
d_call: TRBD1
cdr3_nt: TGTGCCAGCAGTGGGGGGACAGGGCGGTCGAACACTGAAGCTTTCTTT
cdr3_aa: CASSGGTGRSNTEAFF